These 9 T cell receptor beta chains originate from one sample sequenced in a study of T cell responses to AZD1222 COVID-19 vaccine. TCRdb keeps only in-frame clones here, not all; method: immunoSEQ multiplex PCR. The table includes approximately 84,000 clones, roughly nine tenths detected once. Specimen: peripheral blood, collected 28 days after the second AZD1222 dose. The receptors shown here come from an adult who received the AZD1222 COVID-19 vaccine.

V is TRBV9 and J is TRBJ1-6; possibly TRBD1 for D (5 bases). Germline CDR1 and CDR2: SGDLS and YYNGEE. V was shortened by 7 bases and J by 13 bases, with 15 bases between the two germline ends. The CDR3 extends over 12 amino acids. The CDR3 is CASGELEGPLHF. The DNA of the CDR3 is TGTGCCAGCGGAGAACTCGAGGGGCCCCTCCACTTT.

The chain recombines TRBV6-2 or TRBV6-3 with TRBJ2-5; D is unresolved. Trimming removed 2 bases at V and 4 bases at J, with 11 bases between. Germline V gene lookup returns CDR1 MNHEY and CDR2 SVGEGT. This CDR3 is 14 amino acids long. DNA for the CDR3: TGTGCCAGCAGTTACGAAGCGCGAGGAGAGACCCAGTACTTC. It yields the protein CASSYEARGETQYF.

J is TRBJ1-1 and V is TRBV18; tentative D call: TRBD1 (6 bases). CDR3 length: 15 residues. Deletions cut 3 bases from V and 7 bases from J, with 18 bases between. Germline CDR1 reads KGHSH; CDR2 reads LQKENI. This chain's CDR3 is CASSPQQGTIDEAFF. The CDR3, as DNA: TGTGCCAGCTCACCCCAGCAGGGGACTATCGATGAAGCTTTCTTT.

This chain joins TRBV4-1 and TRBJ1-6; D unclear. The ends were cut back, 4 bases at V and 7 bases at J, with 17 bases in the middle. Germline lookup yields CDR1 MGHRA and CDR2 YSYEKL. CDR3 length equals 16 residues. The CDR3 sequence: CASSLQPEGRNSPLHF. In DNA form, the CDR3 reads TGCGCCAGCAGCCTCCAACCCGAAGGTAGAAATTCACCCCTCCACTTT.

The chain links TRBV3-1 (or the pseudogene TRBV3-2) to TRBJ2-1; 9 bases align to TRBD2. The CDR3 runs to 16 residues. The junction had 8 bases not matched to a gene; V was cut back by 4 bases and J by 4 bases. Germline V gene data show CDR1 as LGHDT and CDR2 as YNNKEL (reference sequence). CDR3 sequence reads: CASSLRAGGPYNEQFF. Here the CDR3 DNA reads TGTGCCAGCAGCCTACGAGCGGGAGGACCTTACAATGAGCAGTTCTTC.

DNA for the CDR3: TGTGCCAGCAGCCTTAACCAGCTTCGCTCTGGAAACACCATATATTTT. The encoded protein is CASSLNQLRSGNTIYF. This rearrangement joins TRBV7-8 to TRBJ1-3; unclear D gene. Per the germline V gene, CDR1 is SGHVS and CDR2 is FQNEAQ. The CDR3 is 16 amino acids. With 5 bases removed from V and 0 bases from J, the gap between germline ends came to 14 bases.

The chain recombines TRBV7-9 with TRBJ1-2; D remains ambiguous. Germline values: CDR1 SEHNR, CDR2 FQNEAQ (reference sequence). V was clipped by 1 base and J by 3 bases, with 6 bases between them. The CDR3 is made up of 13 amino acids. The CDR3: CASSLEAYYGYTF. The CDR3 nucleotides are TGTGCCAGCAGCTTAGAAGCCTACTATGGCTACACCTTC.

The J gene is TRBJ1-2, the V gene TRBV10-3; D is unresolved. Germline CDR1 and CDR2: ENHRY and SYGVKD. The CDR3 spans 12 residues. The V end lost 5 bases, the J end lost 5 bases, and 9 bases lay between the germline ends. The CDR3 DNA reads TGTGCCATCAGTACAGCACCATATGGCTACACCTTC. Amino acids: CAISTAPYGYTF.

The chain recombines TRBV4-1 with TRBJ2-6; TRBD1 aligns across 9 bases. The junction had 11 bases not matched to a gene; V was cut back by 4 bases and J by 1 base. CDR3 size: 19 residues. Germline CDR1 is MGHRA and CDR2 is YSYEKL. The CDR3 here is CASSLLGQGGWSGANVLTF. DNA of the CDR3: TGCGCCAGCAGCCTACTGGGACAGGGAGGGTGGTCTGGGGCCAACGTCCTGACTTTC.